Listed below are T cell receptor beta chains from one sample, sequenced in a study of shared clonotypes between healthy human individuals. Assay: immunoSEQ multiplex PCR; the TCRdb copy retains only in-frame clones and omits some. The sample shows a few million clones, 80% to 95% of them seen only once. Sequenced material: naive CD4+ T cells from PBMCs. The origin of the receptors is a man in his late teens or twenties in good health. Some clones in this sample may be carry-over from other donors' samples. Both conserved end residues are part of each CDR3. D genes are given only for firm matches. Not every row has a clone size; where given, it reads once, few, many or a size class.

size,J,D,V,CDR3,DNA
NA,TRBJ2-5,NA,TRBV5-1,CASSLGTSLETQYF,TGCGCCAGCAGCTTGGGGACTTCTTTGGAGACCCAGTACTTC
NA,TRBJ2-5,NA,TRBV4-3,CASSQYHNPGVYQETQYF,TGCGCCAGCAGCCAATACCACAACCCCGGGGTCTACCAAGAGACCCAGTACTTC
NA,TRBJ1-5,TRBD1,TRBV6-1,CASSKGGGGINSQHF,TGTGCCAGCAGCAAAGGGGGAGGGGGCATTAATTCCCAGCATTTT
once,TRBJ2-1,TRBD2,TRBV5-4,CASRDGTSGTNEQFF,TGTGCCAGCAGGGACGGGACTAGCGGGACGAATGAGCAGTTCTTC
NA,TRBJ1-2,NA,TRBV5-1,CASSRGGFNYGYTF,TGCGCCAGCAGCCGCGGGGGATTTAACTATGGCTACACCTTC
few,TRBJ1-2,NA,TRBV19,CASSIQGNYGYTF,TGTGCCAGTAGTATCCAGGGGAACTATGGCTACACCTTC
NA,TRBJ2-6,NA,TRBV5-1,CASSSGITGANVLTF,TGCGCCAGCAGCTCAGGGATTACTGGGGCCAACGTCCTGACTTTC
NA,TRBJ1-2,NA,TRBV10-2,CASSESTRGGYTF,TGCGCCAGCAGTGAGTCCACACGGGGTGGCTACACCTTC
NA,TRBJ2-3,TRBD2,TRBV18,CASSPPGLAALGTQYF,TGTGCCAGCTCACCTCCGGGACTAGCGGCGTTGGGTACGCAGTATTTT
NA,TRBJ2-7,TRBD2,TRBV29-1,CSVVAGGYYEQYF,TGCAGCGTTGTAGCGGGAGGATACTACGAGCAGTACTTC
NA,TRBJ2-3,NA,TRBV23-1,CASSPHSSTDTQYF,TGCGCCAGCAGTCCGCACTCTTCCACAGATACGCAGTATTTT
NA,TRBJ2-4,NA,TRBV28,CASLDLAKNIQYF,TGTGCCAGCCTCGACTTAGCCAAAAACATTCAGTACTTC
NA,TRBJ2-5,NA,TRBV5-4,CASSKRPAETQYF,TGTGCCAGCAGCAAGCGGCCTGCGGAGACCCAGTACTTC
NA,TRBJ1-5,NA,TRBV27,CASSARNQPQHF,TGTGCCAGCAGCGCGAGGAATCAGCCCCAGCATTTT
NA,TRBJ2-5,NA,TRBV5-1,CASSGGTVVQETQYF,TGCGCCAGCAGCGGGGGGACAGTCGTACAAGAGACCCAGTACTTC
NA,TRBJ2-7,TRBD2,TRBV19,CASRPAGRINYEQYF,TGTGCCAGTAGGCCAGCGGGGCGGATAAACTACGAGCAGTACTTC
NA,TRBJ2-3,NA,TRBV5-1,CASSLGALDTQYF,TGCGCCAGCAGCTTGGGGGCTCTCGATACGCAGTATTTT
NA,TRBJ1-1,NA,TRBV7-2,CASSREYGTITEAFF,TGTGCCAGCAGCCGCGAGTATGGGACAATCACTGAAGCTTTCTTT
NA,TRBJ2-1,TRBD2,TRBV5-1,CASSLPTSGSYNEQFF,TGCGCCAGCAGCTTGCCGACTAGCGGATCCTACAATGAGCAGTTCTTC
NA,TRBJ1-2,NA,TRBV28,CASSLLIGGYTF,TGTGCCAGCAGTTTATTAATTGGCGGCTACACCTTC
NA,TRBJ1-1,NA,TRBV28,CASSTRTAGTEAFF,TGTGCCAGCAGTACGCGGACGGCGGGCACTGAAGCTTTCTTT
NA,TRBJ1-3,NA,TRBV27,CASSSAGGEHSGNTIYF,TGTGCCAGCAGTTCCGCGGGGGGTGAACACTCTGGAAACACCATATATTTT
few,TRBJ1-1,NA,TRBV19,CASSVTWGDTEAFF,TGTGCCAGTAGTGTCACGTGGGGAGACACTGAAGCTTTCTTT
NA,TRBJ2-5,NA,TRBV5-1,CASSLVGQETQYF,TGCGCCAGCAGCTTGGTGGGGCAAGAGACCCAGTACTTC
NA,TRBJ1-2,NA,TRBV7-2,CASSFYYGYTF,TGTGCCAGCAGCTTTTACTATGGCTACACCTTC
once,TRBJ1-5,NA,TRBV19,CASSWNRAQPQHF,TGTGCCAGTAGCTGGAACAGGGCTCAGCCCCAGCATTTT
NA,TRBJ2-1,TRBD2,TRBV19,CASSMGLARDEQFF,TGTGCCAGTAGTATGGGACTAGCGAGGGATGAGCAGTTCTTC
once,TRBJ2-2,TRBD1,TRBV19,CASSVNRDSSFTGELFF,TGTGCCAGTAGTGTAAACCGGGACAGCAGCTTCACCGGGGAGCTGTTTTTT
NA,TRBJ1-1,NA,TRBV6-5,CASSYSRNTEAFF,TGTGCCAGCAGTTACTCGAGAAACACTGAAGCTTTCTTT
NA,TRBJ1-1,NA,TRBV2,CASSGDSTEAFF,TGTGCCAGCAGTGGCGACAGCACTGAAGCTTTCTTT
NA,TRBJ2-5,TRBD2,TRBV10-3,CAIRAGLAGGGQETQYF,TGTGCCATCAGGGCTGGACTAGCGGGAGGGGGTCAAGAGACCCAGTACTTC
NA,TRBJ1-2,NA,TRBV6-5,CASTGPQGQGYTF,TGTGCCAGCACGGGCCCGCAGGGGCAAGGCTACACCTTC
once,TRBJ1-1,TRBD1,TRBV6-1,CASSRPGTGGLNPFF,TGTGCCAGCAGCAGACCCGGGACAGGGGGGCTGAACCCTTTCTTT
NA,TRBJ2-5,TRBD2,TRBV30,CAWSVLPAGVLETQYF,TGTGCCTGGAGTGTACTCCCAGCGGGAGTCCTAGAGACCCAGTACTTC
NA,TRBJ2-7,NA,TRBV28,CASISLGDGRYEQYF,TGTGCCAGCATCAGTCTGGGGGATGGCCGCTACGAGCAGTACTTC
NA,TRBJ2-1,NA,TRBV2,CASSPRGEQFF,TGTGCCAGCAGCCCTAGGGGGGAGCAGTTCTTC
NA,TRBJ1-1,NA,TRBV7-2,CASSSGALNTEAFF,TGTGCCAGCAGCTCCGGGGCTTTGAACACTGAAGCTTTCTTT
NA,TRBJ1-1,NA,TRBV7-3,CASRTEVNTEAFF,TGTGCCAGCAGGACAGAGGTGAACACTGAAGCTTTCTTT
NA,TRBJ2-1,NA,TRBV15,CATSRDPPVHEQFF,TGTGCCACCAGCAGAGATCCACCTGTCCATGAGCAGTTCTTC
NA,TRBJ1-1,NA,TRBV20-1,CSAWRGLEAFF,TGCAGTGCTTGGCGGGGCCTTGAAGCTTTCTTT
NA,TRBJ1-5,NA,TRBV16,CASSPDNDNQPQHF,TGTGCCAGCAGCCCCGACAATGACAATCAGCCCCAGCATTTT
NA,TRBJ2-5,NA,TRBV9,CASSVATEYQETQYF,TGTGCCAGCAGCGTAGCTACTGAGTACCAAGAGACCCAGTACTTC
NA,TRBJ1-4,NA,TRBV6-6,CASTDRFGEKLFF,TGTGCCAGCACCGACCGCTTCGGCGAAAAACTGTTTTTT
NA,TRBJ1-5,TRBD1,TRBV6-1,CASTIDRGNQPQHF,TGTGCCAGCACAATAGACAGGGGCAATCAGCCCCAGCATTTT
NA,TRBJ2-3,NA,TRBV12-5,CASRLAGMADTQYF,TGTGCTAGTCGCCTGGCAGGGATGGCAGATACGCAGTATTTT
NA,TRBJ1-2,NA,TRBV28,CASSRQYGYTF,TGTGCCAGCAGTCGACAGTATGGCTACACCTTC
NA,TRBJ2-5,NA,TRBV27,CASSLGRYEETQYF,TGTGCCAGCAGTTTAGGGAGATATGAGGAGACCCAGTACTTC
few,TRBJ1-1,TRBD1,TRBV5-1,CASSLTGTEREAFF,TGCGCCAGCAGCTTGACCGGGACAGAGAGAGAAGCTTTCTTT
once,TRBJ2-5,NA,TRBV11-2,CASSPLGGTQYF,TGTGCCAGCAGCCCCCTGGGCGGGACCCAGTACTTC
NA,TRBJ2-7,NA,TRBV28,CASSLVRDEQYF,TGTGCCAGCAGTTTAGTTAGGGACGAGCAGTACTTC
few,TRBJ1-1,NA,TRBV5-1,CASSLASGNTEAFF,TGCGCCAGCAGCTTGGCATCGGGGAACACTGAAGCTTTCTTT
NA,TRBJ1-1,NA,TRBV19,CASSMGNTEAFF,TGTGCCAGTAGTATGGGTAACACTGAAGCTTTCTTT
NA,TRBJ2-7,NA,TRBV7-9,CASSLTAPYEQYF,TGTGCCAGCAGCTTAACAGCTCCCTACGAGCAGTACTTC